This TCR beta chain emerged from a study of blood T cell repertoires in COVID-19. Measured with immunoSEQ multiplex PCR; TCRdb has only the in-frame clones, and not every one. The sample lists about 84,000 clones, roughly 77% occurring once. The V gene's germline CDR1 is MNHEY and CDR2 SVGAGI. This CDR3 contains 16 residues. Germline trimming cut 2 bases from V and 4 bases from J; bases unmatched to any gene: 7. The sample comprised peripheral blood. The V call is TRBV6-5, the J call TRBJ2-3, with TRBD2 matching over 9 bases. The clonotype was recovered from a man in his forties or fifties with active or convalescent COVID-19. The DNA of the CDR3 is TGTGCCAGCAGTTACCCGAATAGCGGGGGAGCAGATACGCAGTATTTT. Encoded protein: CASSYPNSGGADTQYF.